Presented here are 21 T cell receptor beta chains from one specimen sequenced in a study of identical twins. TCRdb used MiXCR to reprocess the 5' RACE reads, holding one entry per CDR3 protein. Of 400,000 to 500,000 distinct CDR3 sequences listed, approximately 15% are singletons. The same data also contributed to another study, on yellow fever vaccine responses in identical twins.

The sample comprised CD4+ T cells sorted from blood. Source of these receptors: a woman between 18 and 29 years old in good health.

The sample holds a few counts of this clonotype. The chain couples TRBV7-2 to TRBJ2-3; weak D call: TRBD2 (6 bases). CDR1 is SGHTA, CDR2 FQGNSA, per germline. CDR3 length: 13 residues. V lost 1 base to trimming and J lost 7 bases, with 9 bases between them. The DNA of the CDR3 is TGTGCCAGCAGCTTAGGGGGAGGAAATACGCAGTATTTT. Its translation is CASSLGGGNTQYF.

J is TRBJ2-2 and V is TRBV7-6, with 9 bases that match TRBD1. This CDR3 contains 18 residues. The trim removed 5 bases at V and 0 bases at J, leaving 10 bases unmatched. CDR1 and CDR2 (germline): SGHVS, FNYEAQ. CDR3 protein: CASSPPPGTGSNTGELFF. The CDR3 DNA is TGTGCCAGCAGCCCCCCCCCCGGGACAGGGTCGAACACCGGGGAGCTGTTTTTT.

This clonotype was recorded a few times. The V gene is TRBV21-1, the J gene TRBJ2-6. TRBV21-1 is a documented pseudogene. The CDR3 covers 15 residues. The CDR3 spells CASSTDRSGANVLTF. In DNA form, the CDR3 reads TGTGCCAGCAGCACAGACAGATCTGGGGCCAACGTCCTGACTTTC.

The chain employs TRBV7-9 and TRBJ2-2, with 8 positions matching TRBD1. The ends lost 5 bases at V and 0 bases at J; junction bases unmatched: 8. Germline assignment: CDR1 SEHNR and CDR2 FQNEAQ (reference sequence). The CDR3 has 17 residues. CDR3 in DNA: TGTGCCAGCAGCCCCGGGACAGGCCCAGCGAACACCGGGGAGCTGTTTTTT. This codes for CASSPGTGPANTGELFF.

The gene calls are TRBV5-6 and TRBJ2-1, with a weak D call TRBD2 (6 bases). The V end lost 3 bases, the J end lost 3 bases, and 13 bases lay between the germline ends. The CDR3 has 15 amino acids. The germline V gene has CDR1 SGHDT and CDR2 YYEEEE. The CDR3 DNA follows: TGTGCCAGCAGCTCGTTGGCTAGCGACTACAATGAGCAGTTCTTC. The encoded protein is CASSSLASDYNEQFF.

Only a few counts were recorded for this clonotype. V gene TRBV7-2 combines with J gene TRBJ2-1, with 8 bases matching TRBD2. The ends lost 3 bases at V and 8 bases at J; junction bases unmatched: 9. This CDR3 region has 15 residues. Germline loops: CDR1 SGHTA, CDR2 FQGNSA. CDR3 amino acids: CASSFQSSGIDEQFF. In DNA form, the CDR3 reads TGTGCCAGCAGCTTCCAGAGTAGCGGGATCGATGAGCAGTTCTTC.

This clonotype showed up just a few times. The chain is built from TRBV18 and TRBJ2-2, with D unresolved. Between the trimmed V and J ends, which lost 6 bases and 3 bases, there was a span of 11 bases. CDR3 length: 14 amino acids. Per germline, CDR1 KGHSH and CDR2 LQKENI. In nucleotides, the CDR3 is TGTGCCAGCTCCCCCTCACAGTACACCGGGGAGCTGTTTTTT. As protein: CASSPSQYTGELFF.

The genes are TRBV12-3 or TRBV12-4 and TRBJ2-7, with 9 bases matching TRBD1. J was trimmed by 4 bases and V by 5 bases; bases with no gene match: 9. The CDR3 has 15 amino acids. The CDR3 sequence is CASSQGTGNLYEQYF. The CDR3 DNA reads TGTGCCAGCAGTCAAGGGACAGGGAATCTTTACGAGCAGTACTTC.

The rearrangement links TRBV20-1 to TRBJ2-1; 8 bases align to TRBD2. Germline CDR1 is DFQATT and CDR2 is SNEGSKA (reference sequence). V dropped 6 bases and J dropped 4; count of bases not matched to a gene: 11. The CDR3 runs to 15 residues. The CDR3 region is CSALIGAGVYNEQFF. CDR3 sequence (DNA): TGCAGTGCCCTTATCGGAGCGGGAGTTTACAATGAGCAGTTCTTC.

J is TRBJ2-7 and V is TRBV29-1; D is perhaps TRBD2 (5 bases). The V end was cut by 0 bases, the J end by 5 bases, with 8 bases between. CDR3 length equals 12 residues. CDR1 is SQVTM, CDR2 ANQGSEA, per germline. The DNA of the CDR3 is TGCAGCGTTGAAGAGACGGGGAACGAGCAGTACTTC. Its protein is CSVEETGNEQYF.

This clonotype was seen more than once but under ten times. V is TRBV28 and J is TRBJ2-4; D possibly corresponds to TRBD2 (6 bases). The V gene's germline CDR1 is MDHEN and CDR2 SYDVKM. The V gene lost 2 bases and the J gene lost 10 bases, with 15 bases spanning the gap. This CDR3 spans 14 amino acids. The CDR3 spells CASSLGGAIKIQYF. In DNA, the CDR3 is TGTGCCAGCAGTTTAGGCGGGGCCATTAAAATTCAGTACTTC.

The chain recombines TRBV3-1 with TRBJ2-7; 12 bases align to TRBD2. The germline CDR1 and CDR2 sequences are LGHDT and YNNKEL (reference sequence). The length of the CDR3 is 15 residues. V trimming: 4 bases; J trimming: 6 bases; junction bases outside the gene matches: 7. CDR3 in DNA: TGTGCCAGCAGCCGATTCGCTAGCGGGGGGGGCGAGCAGTACTTC. As protein: CASSRFASGGGEQYF.

This clonotype came up a few times. The chain has TRBV6-5 and TRBJ2-1, with 7 bases lining up with TRBD2. The V gene's germline CDR1 is MNHEY and CDR2 SVGAGI. The CDR3 totals 17 residues. V lost 0 bases, J lost 8 bases, and 13 bases stayed unmatched. CDR3 residues: CASSYSLKREGVDEQFF. The CDR3 DNA follows: TGTGCCAGCAGTTACTCCCTTAAGCGGGAAGGGGTCGATGAGCAGTTCTTC.

The sample holds many counts of this clonotype. This rearrangement joins TRBV12-3 or TRBV12-4 to TRBJ2-2; D not certain. This CDR3 comprises 13 residues. V was pared by 6 bases and J by 7 bases, with 12 bases between. The CDR3 sequence is CASSLRRSGELFF. CDR3 nucleotides: TGTGCCAGCAGCCTCCGGCGGAGCGGGGAGCTGTTTTTT.

This clonotype has a handful of counts. The rearrangement joins TRBV19 to TRBJ2-7; the D gene is possibly TRBD1 (5 bases). Trimming removed 5 bases at V and 5 bases at J, with 13 bases between. The germline CDR1 and CDR2 sequences are LNHDA and SQIVND (reference sequence). This CDR3 is 13 amino acids long. CDR3 DNA sequence: TGTGCCAGTAGTCCGGACACTGGACACGAGCAGTACTTC. Its protein product is CASSPDTGHEQYF.

Only a few counts were recorded for this clonotype. V and J are TRBV18 and TRBJ2-7; no clear D. Germline CDR1 is KGHSH and CDR2 is LQKENI. V shed 8 bases and J shed 6 bases, with 14 bases lying between them. This CDR3 comprises 12 residues. The CDR3, as DNA: TGTGCCAGCCCTACAGAAGTTTGCGAGCAGTACTTC. This sequence encodes CASPTEVCEQYF.

CDR3 sequence: CSAGHSTGGSKETQYF. The DNA of the CDR3 is TGCAGTGCTGGCCACTCCACAGGGGGCTCGAAAGAGACCCAGTACTTC. This chain connects TRBV20-1 to TRBJ2-5, with TRBD1 matching over 9 bases. J lost 3 bases, V lost 5 bases, and 13 bases had no gene match. CDR1 and CDR2 from the germline V gene are DFQATT and SNEGSKA (reference sequence). This CDR3 is built from 16 residues.

The chain couples TRBV20-1 to TRBJ2-4; D is undetermined. Germline-derived CDR1 and CDR2 are DFQATT and SNEGSKA (reference sequence). The CDR3 contains 14 residues. Trimming took off 5 bases at V and 0 bases at J, with 11 bases between the two ends. CDR3 amino acids: CSARPMLAKNIQYF. In nucleotides, the CDR3 is TGCAGTGCTCGGCCCATGCTAGCCAAAAACATTCAGTACTTC.

J is TRBJ2-3 and V is TRBV7-6; the D gene could be TRBD1 or TRBD2 (5 bases each). This CDR3 comprises 18 residues. Trimming removed 1 base from V and 0 bases from J, with 17 bases in between. CDR1 and CDR2 from the germline V gene are SGHVS and FNYEAQ. CDR3 nucleotide sequence: TGTGCCAGCAGCTTAGTTGTTGGGGGAACAACTAGCACAGATACGCAGTATTTT. This sequence encodes CASSLVVGGTTSTDTQYF.

The J gene is TRBJ2-1, the V gene TRBV7-8, with a possible D match to TRBD2 (5 bases). Germline V gene data show CDR1 as SGHVS and CDR2 as FQNEAQ. The ends were cut back, 2 bases at V and 6 bases at J, with 11 bases in the middle. This CDR3 has 14 amino acids. CDR3 in amino acids: CASSLSAEVNEQFF. DNA for the CDR3: TGTGCCAGCAGCTTAAGCGCGGAGGTCAATGAGCAGTTCTTC.

The V gene is TRBV20-1, the J gene TRBJ2-2; D not certain. Germline values: CDR1 DFQATT, CDR2 SNEGSKA (reference sequence). The CDR3 spans 12 residues. The ends were cut back, 0 bases at V and 4 bases at J, with 3 bases in the middle. This CDR3 reads CSARDSTGELFF. CDR3 in DNA: TGCAGTGCTAGAGATTCCACCGGGGAGCTGTTTTTT.